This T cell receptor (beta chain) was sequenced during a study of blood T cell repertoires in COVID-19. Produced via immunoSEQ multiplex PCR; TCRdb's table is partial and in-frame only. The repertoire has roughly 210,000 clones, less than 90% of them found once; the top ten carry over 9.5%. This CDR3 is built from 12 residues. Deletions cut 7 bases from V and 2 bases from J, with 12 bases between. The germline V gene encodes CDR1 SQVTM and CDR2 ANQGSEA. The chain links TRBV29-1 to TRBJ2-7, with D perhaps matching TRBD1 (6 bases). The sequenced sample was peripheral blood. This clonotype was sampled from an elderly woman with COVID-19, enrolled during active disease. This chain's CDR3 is CSAQGLAYEQYV. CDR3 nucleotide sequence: TGCAGCGCACAGGGCCTCGCCTACGAGCAGTACGTC.